The next 27 T cell receptor beta chains were all read from a single sample in a study of blood T cell repertoires in COVID-19. Sequencing was performed with immunoSEQ multiplex PCR; in TCRdb, only in-frame clones are kept and a portion is missing. The sample includes 250,000 or so clones, about nine tenths of them seen just once. Sequences were obtained from peripheral blood. Receptors originate from a woman in her twenties or thirties with active or convalescent COVID-19.

The rearrangement uses TRBV7-3 and TRBJ2-2, with 8 bases matching TRBD1. J was trimmed by 5 bases and V by 3 bases; bases with no gene match: 11. Per germline, CDR1 SGHTA and CDR2 FQGTGA. This CDR3 contains 17 residues. The CDR3 loop is CASSFVVDRARTGELFF. CDR3 nucleotides: TGTGCCAGCAGCTTCGTAGTGGACAGGGCTAGAACCGGGGAGCTGTTTTTT. Full variable domain (remainder filled in from reference TRBV7-3 and TRBJ2-2): GAGVSQTPSNKVTEKGKYVELRCDPISGHTALYWYRQSLGQGPEFLIYFQGTGAADDSGLPNDRFFAVRPEGSVSTLKIQRTERGDSAVYLCASSFVVDRARTGELFFGEGSRLTVL.

The count of this clone is one. V and J are TRBV4-1 and TRBJ1-6; the D is unclear. Trimming pared 0 bases from V and 8 bases from J, leaving 14 bases between. The CDR3 sequence is 16 residues long. Germline-derived CDR1 and CDR2 are MGHRA and YSYEKL. DNA for the CDR3: TGCGCCAGCAGCCAAGAAGGGAGGCAGGACTATTCACCCCTCCACTTT. It yields the protein CASSQEGRQDYSPLHF.

The J gene is TRBJ1-3, the V gene TRBV7-2; 11 nucleotides line up with TRBD1. V shed 5 bases and J 2 bases; nucleotides not matched to a gene: 2. The length of the CDR3 is 15 residues. Per the germline V gene, CDR1 is SGHTA and CDR2 is FQGNSA. The CDR3 nucleotides are TGTGCCAGCAGCCTGGGACAGGGGGCTGGAAACACCATATATTTT. Its protein is CASSLGQGAGNTIYF.

V usage is TRBV28 and J usage is TRBJ1-5; D not certain. Between the trimmed V and J ends, which lost 7 bases and 6 bases, there was a span of 13 bases. Germline V gene sequence: CDR1 MDHEN, CDR2 SYDVKM. The CDR3 length is 13 residues. The CDR3 nucleotides are TGTGCCAGCAACCAGGAAAAAAGTCAGCCCCAGCATTTT. This gives the protein CASNQEKSQPQHF.

The V call is TRBV27, the J call TRBJ1-1; D might be TRBD1 (5 bases). Trimming left V 7 bases short and J 1 base short, with 13 bases between. The CDR3 is 14 amino acids. CDR1 MNHEY and CDR2 SMNVEV come from the germline V gene (reference sequence). The CDR3 loop reads CASTSQGRNTEAFF. The DNA for the CDR3 is TGTGCCAGCACCTCCCAGGGAAGGAACACTGAAGCTTTCTTT.

J is TRBJ2-7 and V is TRBV5-4; 8 bases map to TRBD1. Germline trimming cut 4 bases from V and 2 bases from J; bases unmatched to any gene: 8. CDR1 SGHNT and CDR2 YYREEE come from the germline V gene (reference sequence). This CDR3 region has 15 residues. CDR3: CASSLRQGRAYEQYF. CDR3 nucleotide sequence: TGTGCCAGCAGCCTCCGACAGGGGCGGGCCTACGAGCAGTACTTC.

The chain's CDR3 is CASSSIRRDRANGYTF. As DNA, the CDR3 is TGTGCCAGCAGCTCAATCAGGCGGGACAGGGCCAATGGCTACACCTTC. The chain has TRBV7-2 and TRBJ1-2, with 9 bases identical to TRBD1. This CDR3 comprises 16 residues. Germline CDR1 reads SGHTA; CDR2 reads FQGNSA. After removal of 4 bases from V and 6 bases from J, the junction contained 12 bases not matched to a gene. Using reference TRBV7-2 and TRBJ1-2 for the parts outside the CDR3, the full variable domain is GAGVSQSPSNKVTEKGKDVELRCDPISGHTALYWYRQSLGQGLEFLIYFQGNSAPDKSGLPSDRFSAERTGGSVSTLTIQRTQQEDSAVYLCASSSIRRDRANGYTFGSGTRLTVV.

This rearrangement joins TRBV29-1 to TRBJ1-2; D gene uncertain. CDR1 is SQVTM and CDR2 is ANQGSEA in the germline V gene. The CDR3 covers 12 residues. The germline V and J ends were trimmed by 7 bases and 1 base, with 10 bases remaining between them. The CDR3 DNA reads as TGCAGCGCTGGTCAGAATAACTATGGCTACACCTTC. Translation gives CSAGQNNYGYTF. The full variable domain, rest sourced from reference TRBV29-1 and TRBJ1-2, is SAVISQKPSRDICQRGTSLTIQCQVDSQVTMMFWYRQQPGQSLTLIATANQGSEATYESGFVIDKFPISRPNLTFSTLTVSNMSPEDSSIYLCSAGQNNYGYTFGSGTRLTVV.

The chain combines TRBV28 with TRBJ2-5, with 8 bases aligning to TRBD1. Per germline, CDR1 MDHEN and CDR2 SYDVKM. With V trimmed by 6 bases and J by 4 bases, 4 bases remained unmatched. The CDR3 covers 13 residues. As DNA, the CDR3 is TGTGCCAGCAGCGCAGGGGGCCGAGAGACCCAGTACTTC. The encoded protein is CASSAGGRETQYF.

This clone has just a few counts. CDR3 DNA: TGTGCCAGCAGCTTGGGACAGGGACAGGGCTCCAATCAGCCCCAGCATTTT. Protein sequence: CASSLGQGQGSNQPQHF. The genes are TRBV5-6 and TRBJ1-5; 9 bases are shared with TRBD1. Germline V lookup: CDR1 SGHDT, CDR2 YYEEEE. CDR3 length: 17 residues. V lost 0 bases to trimming and J lost 3 bases; unmatched junction nucleotides: 7. The whole variable domain, remainder taken from reference TRBV5-6 and TRBJ1-5, is DAGVTQSPTHLIKTRGQQVTLRCSPKSGHDTVSWYQQALGQGPQFIFQYYEEEERQRGNFPDRFSGHQFPNYSSELNVNALLLGDSALYLCASSLGQGQGSNQPQHFGDGTRLSIL.

This clone was observed a single time. The chain recombines TRBV7-2 with TRBJ1-2; D gene uncertain. Per germline, CDR1 SGHTA and CDR2 FQGNSA. CDR3 length equals 14 residues. Trimming left V 2 bases short and J 2 bases short, with 9 bases between. The CDR3 DNA sequence: TGTGCCAGCAGCTTAAACCAGGCCAACTATGGCTACACCTTC. Translated: CASSLNQANYGYTF.

The chain has TRBV18 and TRBJ2-7; D might be TRBD1 (7 bases). The CDR3 spans 14 residues. From germline, CDR1 is KGHSH and CDR2 LQKENI. V gave up 5 bases and J gave up 4 bases, with 15 bases separating them. The CDR3 region has the DNA TGTGCCAGCTCAGCCCGACAGGGAGGTTACGAGCAGTACTTC. It encodes CASSARQGGYEQYF.

This sequence joins TRBV9 and TRBJ1-4; D gene ambiguous. V was shortened by 1 base and J by 4 bases, with 11 bases between the two germline ends. Germline V CDR1 and CDR2: SGDLS, YYNGEE. This CDR3 contains 15 residues. CDR3 in DNA: TGTGCCAGCAGCGTAAGCCCGGTACTTAATGAAAAACTGTTTTTT. This encodes CASSVSPVLNEKLFF.

This chain connects TRBV3-1 (or the pseudogene TRBV3-2) to TRBJ2-7, with a possible D match to TRBD1 (5 bases). Germline V CDR1 and CDR2: LGHDT, YNNKEL (reference sequence). The germline V and J ends were trimmed by 4 bases and 2 bases, with 12 bases remaining between them. The CDR3 sequence is 14 residues long. The DNA for the CDR3 is TGTGCCAGCAGCCTCGGACACCCGGCCTACGAGCAGTACTTC. Translated: CASSLGHPAYEQYF.

The rearrangement links TRBV11-2 to TRBJ1-2; possible D gene TRBD1, 5 bases. Germline-derived CDR1 and CDR2 are SGHAT and FQNNGV. CDR3 size: 13 residues. Trimming took 8 bases from V and 0 from J, leaving 10 bases between them. CDR3 sequence reads: CASSDRTNYGYTF. Here the CDR3 DNA reads TGTGCCAGCTCCGACAGAACTAACTATGGCTACACCTTC.

V gene TRBV6-5 combines with J gene TRBJ1-3, with 10 bases identical to TRBD1. This CDR3 region has 15 residues. The junction had 2 bases not matched to a gene; V was cut back by 6 bases and J by 0 bases. Germline-derived CDR1 and CDR2 are MNHEY and SVGAGI. CDR3 protein: CASRTGGLSGNTIYF. In DNA, the CDR3 is TGTGCCAGCAGGACAGGGGGCCTCTCTGGAAACACCATATATTTT.

The chain's CDR3 is CASSLGTITDTQYF. The CDR3 nucleotides are TGCGCCAGCAGCCTAGGGACTATCACAGATACGCAGTATTTT. The chain joins TRBV5-1 to TRBJ2-3, with 7 nucleotides matching TRBD2. V gave up 4 bases and J gave up 2 bases; unmatched junction bases: 4. CDR3 size: 14 residues. Germline V gene sequence: CDR1 SGHRS, CDR2 YFSETQ.

The chain is built from TRBV6-5 and TRBJ2-7; D might be TRBD2 (5 bases). This CDR3 has 13 residues. The V and J ends lost 5 bases and 6 bases respectively, with 14 bases between them. CDR1 MNHEY and CDR2 SVGAGI come from the germline V gene. The CDR3 bases are TGTGCCAGCAGTAGCGTCCGGGGAGCCGAGCAGTACTTC. Its translation: CASSSVRGAEQYF.

Of note for this clone: The identical CDR3 is also encoded by other nucleotide sequences in the sample. The V call is TRBV19, the J call TRBJ2-7; 8 bases are a match to TRBD1. The CDR3 has 13 residues. V shed 8 bases, J shed 4 bases, and the junction held 7 bases outside the gene matches. CDR1 is LNHDA, CDR2 SQIVND, per germline (reference sequence). The CDR3 sequence: CASSRDRGYEQYF. The CDR3 DNA reads as TGTGCCAGTTCCCGAGACAGGGGTTACGAGCAGTACTTC.

This sequence joins TRBV30 and TRBJ1-6; 7 bases are a match to TRBD1. Germline lookup yields CDR1 GTSNPN and CDR2 SVGIG (reference sequence). This CDR3 has 16 residues. V shed 3 bases, J shed 10 bases, and the junction held 15 bases outside the gene matches. The CDR3 nucleotides are TGTGCCTGGAGCCACCAACGAGGGGGCGCAGCCTCACCCCTCCACTTT. Translating gives CAWSHQRGGAASPLHF.

This chain joins TRBV10-3 and TRBJ1-5; D is uncertain. The CDR3 is made up of 14 amino acids. The V end was cut by 4 bases, the J end by 6 bases, with 13 bases between. CDR1 and CDR2 from the germline V gene are ENHRY and SYGVKD. The CDR3 DNA is TGTGCCATCAGTGCTCTGGGCGAGGGTCAGCCCCAGCATTTT. Its translation is CAISALGEGQPQHF.

Turning to this clone: Other nucleotide sequences from this sample produce the same CDR3. The V call is TRBV27, the J call TRBJ2-7; 10 positions agree with TRBD1. The V gene end was trimmed by 11 bases and the J gene end by 4 bases; junction bases not matched to a gene: 11. The germline V gene encodes CDR1 MNHEY and CDR2 SMNVEV (reference sequence). CDR3 length: 14 amino acids. CDR3 nucleotides: TGTGCCTCTTCCCTCCGGACAGGGGGATACGAGCAGTACTTC. Translation: CASSLRTGGYEQYF.

This clone was observed a single time. The V gene is TRBV6-2 or TRBV6-3, the J gene TRBJ2-5; no clear D. Germline CDR1 MNHEY, CDR2 SVGEGT. This CDR3 has 14 amino acids. Trimming stripped 2 bases from V and 5 bases from J, with 12 bases between. The CDR3 DNA reads as TGTGCCAGCAGTTACCCGCCCGGTCGGGAGACCCAGTACTTC. As protein: CASSYPPGRETQYF.

The chain has TRBV5-6 and TRBJ1-1; perhaps TRBD1 as D (5 bases). CDR3 length equals 14 residues. Germline lookup yields CDR1 SGHDT and CDR2 YYEEEE. The germline V and J ends were trimmed by 0 bases and 5 bases, with 11 bases remaining between them. The chain's CDR3 is CASSLAGGETEAFF. The CDR3 bases are TGTGCCAGCAGCTTGGCCGGGGGAGAGACTGAAGCTTTCTTT.

The chain carries TRBV2 and TRBJ2-7; 8 bases agree with TRBD1. The CDR3 consists of 14 residues. The ends lost 6 bases at V and 0 bases at J; junction bases unmatched: 4. Germline loops: CDR1 SNHLY, CDR2 FYNNEI. The CDR3, as DNA: TGTGCCAGCAGCGAGGACAGGGCCTCCTACGAGCAGTACTTC. It specifies CASSEDRASYEQYF.

This clone appeared a single time. This chain connects TRBV27 to TRBJ2-7; TRBD1 matches 7 bases. Germline V gene data show CDR1 as MNHEY and CDR2 as SMNVEV (reference sequence). J lost 6 bases, V lost 4 bases, and 3 bases had no gene match. This CDR3 contains 12 residues. This CDR3 reads CASSSQGSEQYF. In DNA form, the CDR3 reads TGTGCCAGCAGTTCACAGGGGAGCGAGCAGTACTTC.

The chain is built from TRBV3-1 (or the pseudogene TRBV3-2) and TRBJ2-3; D is possibly TRBD1 (5 bases). Trimming left V 4 bases short and J 10 bases short, with 18 bases between. The CDR3 extends over 14 amino acids. CDR1 is LGHDT and CDR2 is YNNKEL in the germline V gene (reference sequence). The DNA of the CDR3 is TGTGCCAGCAGCCCATCGTCCTCAGGGCTGCCGCAGTATTTT. It is translated as CASSPSSSGLPQYF.